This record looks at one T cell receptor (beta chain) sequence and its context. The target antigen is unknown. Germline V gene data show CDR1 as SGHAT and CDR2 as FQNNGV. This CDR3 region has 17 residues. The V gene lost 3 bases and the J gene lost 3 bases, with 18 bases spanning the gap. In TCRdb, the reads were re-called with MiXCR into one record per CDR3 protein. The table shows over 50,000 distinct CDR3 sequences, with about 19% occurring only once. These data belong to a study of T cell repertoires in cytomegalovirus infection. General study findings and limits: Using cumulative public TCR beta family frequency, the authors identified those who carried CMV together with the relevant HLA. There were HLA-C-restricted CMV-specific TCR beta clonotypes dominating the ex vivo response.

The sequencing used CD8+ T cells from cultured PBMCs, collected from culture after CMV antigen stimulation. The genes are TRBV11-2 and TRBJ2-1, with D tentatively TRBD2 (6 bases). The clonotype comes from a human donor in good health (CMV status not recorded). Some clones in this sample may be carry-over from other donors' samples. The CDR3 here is CASSFSRDSLYYNEQFF. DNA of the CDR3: TGTGCCAGCAGCTTCTCTCGGGACTCACTATACTACAATGAGCAGTTCTTC.